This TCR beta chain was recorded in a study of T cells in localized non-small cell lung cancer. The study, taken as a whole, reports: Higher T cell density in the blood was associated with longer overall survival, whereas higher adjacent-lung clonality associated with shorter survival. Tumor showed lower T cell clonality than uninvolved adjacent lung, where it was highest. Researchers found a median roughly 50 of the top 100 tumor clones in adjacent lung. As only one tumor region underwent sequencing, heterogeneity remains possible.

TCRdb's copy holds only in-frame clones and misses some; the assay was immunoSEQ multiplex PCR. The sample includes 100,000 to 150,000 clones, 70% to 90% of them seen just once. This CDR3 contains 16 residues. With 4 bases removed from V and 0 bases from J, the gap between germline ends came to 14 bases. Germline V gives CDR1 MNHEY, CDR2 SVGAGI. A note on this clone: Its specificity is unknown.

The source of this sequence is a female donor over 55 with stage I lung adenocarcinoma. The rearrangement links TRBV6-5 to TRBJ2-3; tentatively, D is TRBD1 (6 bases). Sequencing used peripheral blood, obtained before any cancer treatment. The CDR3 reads CASSWGWTVSTDTQYF. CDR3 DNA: TGTGCCAGCAGTTGGGGGTGGACAGTCAGCACAGATACGCAGTATTTT.